The clone carrying this TCR beta chain was picked up many times. Its antigen is unknown. The data were taken from a study of T cells after yellow fever vaccination. V dropped 6 bases and J dropped 3 bases, with 14 bases sitting between them. The CDR3 totals 15 residues. The authors made TCR cDNA by 5'RACE template switching, adding a universal primer site and UMIs. TCRdb itself ran the 5' RACE reads through MiXCR, one entry per CDR3 protein. This sample has around 320,000 distinct CDR3 sequences, with approximately 4% found just once. Study-wide findings and caveats: Abundant contaminating clonotypes from the bulk population could appear in FACS-sorted repertoires. Booster samples showed a return of most primary-vaccination clones (about 96% CD4, 88% CD8).

Source: PBMCs, taken 15 days after the yellow fever booster vaccination. This chain joins TRBV12-3 or TRBV12-4 and TRBJ2-2; D possibly corresponds to TRBD1 (5 bases). The receptor comes from a young man who received the YFV17D yellow fever vaccine. The CDR3 bases are TGTGCCAGCAGGTCAGGGAAAGAGGACACCGGGGAGCTGTTTTTT. Its protein is CASRSGKEDTGELFF.